Listed here are 27 T cell receptor beta chains from one sample, sequenced in a study of neoadjuvant anti-PD-1 for oral cavity cancer. Assay used: immunoSEQ multiplex PCR; TCRdb lists only in-frame clones, some missing. The repertoire has over 8,500 clones, around 63% of them found once; the top ten carry about 8.6%. The sample in question was tumor tissue, obtained before nivolumab (anti-PD-1) treatment. The receptors originated from a person between 40 and 79 years old with oral cavity squamous cell carcinoma.

In DNA, the CDR3 is TGCGCCAGCAGGTCAAACAGGAACGCCCCAATGAACACTGAAGCTTTCTTT. This gives the protein CASRSNRNAPMNTEAFF. The chain uses TRBV10-2 and TRBJ1-1; possibly TRBD1 for D (5 bases). Germline loops: CDR1 WSHSY, CDR2 SAAADI. Trimming removed 6 bases at V and 0 bases at J, with 20 bases between. The CDR3 contains 17 residues.

The rearrangement joins TRBV7-3 to TRBJ2-1; possibly TRBD1 or TRBD2 for D (5 bases each). The CDR3 has 14 residues. The germline V gene has CDR1 SGHTA and CDR2 FQGTGA. V lost 1 base and J 5 bases, leaving 9 bases between the germline ends. CDR3 region: CASSLSGGDNEQFF. CDR3 coding DNA: TGTGCCAGCAGCTTAAGTGGGGGAGACAATGAGCAGTTCTTC.

This clone was counted a few times. The chain combines TRBV10-2 with TRBJ2-6; 7 bases align to TRBD1. The germline CDR1 and CDR2 sequences are WSHSY and SAAADI. The CDR3 runs to 15 residues. V shed 6 bases and J 0 bases; nucleotides not matched to a gene: 2. The CDR3 DNA follows: TGCGCCAGCAGGGGACAGTCCTCTGGGGCCAACGTCCTGACTTTC. Translating gives CASRGQSSGANVLTF.

This sequence joins TRBV2 and TRBJ1-6; TRBD1 might be the D (5 bases). Trimming stripped 8 bases from V and 5 bases from J, with 10 bases between. Germline assignment: CDR1 SNHLY and CDR2 FYNNEI. The CDR3 extends over 13 amino acids. The CDR3 bases are TGTGCCAGCGGGGCGGATCATAATTCACCCCTCCACTTT. Translation gives CASGADHNSPLHF.

This chain links TRBV4-2 with TRBJ2-7, with D perhaps matching TRBD1 or TRBD2 (5 bases each). V was trimmed by 4 bases and J by 7 bases, leaving 20 bases between them. The V gene's germline CDR1 is LGHNA and CDR2 YNFKEQ. CDR3 length: 15 residues. The CDR3 loop reads CASSRDALAGIEQYF. The CDR3 region has the DNA TGTGCCAGCAGCCGGGACGCCTTGGCCGGAATAGAGCAGTACTTC.

This chain links TRBV9 with TRBJ2-2; D ambiguous. The CDR3 spans 13 residues. Germline V gene data show CDR1 as SGDLS and CDR2 as YYNGEE. With 2 bases removed from V and 5 bases from J, the gap between germline ends came to 7 bases. The CDR3 nucleotides are TGTGCCAGCAGCGTCACTCTTACCGGGGAGCTGTTTTTT. Protein sequence: CASSVTLTGELFF.

The genes are TRBV11-3 and TRBJ2-2; a possible D gene is TRBD2 (6 bases). Germline CDR1 reads SGHNT; CDR2 reads YENEEA. V shed 4 bases and J shed 4 bases, with 10 bases lying between them. This CDR3 is 14 amino acids long. This CDR3 is CASSSVGGTGELFF. The CDR3 DNA reads TGTGCCAGCAGCTCCGTCGGGGGCACCGGGGAGCTGTTTTTT.

The gene calls are TRBV7-3 and TRBJ1-1, with a weak D call TRBD1 (5 bases). V was pared by 8 bases and J by 1 base, with 11 bases between. The germline V gene has CDR1 SGHTA and CDR2 FQGTGA. The CDR3 extends over 13 amino acids. The CDR3 sequence is CASGYQGNTEAFF. Written as DNA, the CDR3 is TGTGCCAGCGGGTACCAGGGGAACACTGAAGCTTTCTTT.

The CDR3 sequence: CASSQPPRGSYEQYF. The CDR3 bases are TGTGCCAGCAGCCAACCCCCTAGGGGATCCTACGAGCAGTACTTC. The chain has TRBV21-1 and TRBJ2-7; the table's D gene call, TRBD1, was not cross checked with the DNA. TRBV21-1 is termed a pseudogene. The CDR3 runs 15 residues.

This clone was detected only a few times. The chain links TRBV11-2 to TRBJ2-7, with 7 bases fitting TRBD2. The CDR3 extends over 15 amino acids. The germline V gene encodes CDR1 SGHAT and CDR2 FQNNGV. Losses at the gene ends were 5 bases for V and 2 bases for J; bases not matched to a gene: 9. The DNA for the CDR3 is TGTGCCAGCAGCCCGAGTTCTAGCGGCGCCTACGAGCAGTACTTC. Amino acid sequence: CASSPSSSGAYEQYF. Variable domain in full (rest from reference TRBV11-2 and TRBJ2-7): EAGVAQSPRYKIIEKRQSVAFWCNPISGHATLYWYQQILGQGPKLLIQFQNNGVVDDSQLPKDRFSAERLKGVDSTLKIQPAKLEDSAVYLCASSPSSSGAYEQYFGPGTRLTVT.

V usage is TRBV4-2 and J usage is TRBJ2-1; the match to TRBD2 covers 7 bases. The CDR3 is 16 amino acids. In germline, CDR1 is LGHNA, CDR2 YNFKEQ. With V trimmed by 0 bases and J by 8 bases, 10 bases remained unmatched. The CDR3 here is CASSQDQGLRGDEQFF. As DNA, the CDR3 is TGTGCCAGCAGCCAAGACCAGGGACTACGAGGGGATGAGCAGTTCTTC.

J is TRBJ2-7 and V is TRBV9; D gene uncertain. The CDR3 is 13 amino acids. Germline V lookup: CDR1 SGDLS, CDR2 YYNGEE. V dropped 0 bases and J dropped 0 bases, with 4 bases sitting between them. The CDR3 region is CASSVADSYEQYF. DNA of the CDR3: TGTGCCAGCAGCGTAGCGGACTCCTACGAGCAGTACTTC.

The CDR3 here is CASSDGIDPGNTIYF. CDR3 DNA: TGTGCCAGCAGCGATGGAATAGATCCGGGAAACACCATATATTTT. V usage is TRBV9 and J usage is TRBJ1-3; no firm D call. Germline assignment: CDR1 SGDLS and CDR2 YYNGEE. There are 15 residues in the CDR3. V lost 3 bases to trimming and J lost 4 bases, with 14 bases between them.

The rearrangement uses TRBV7-6 and TRBJ2-1; D ambiguous. CDR3 length: 12 residues. CDR1 is SGHVS and CDR2 is FNYEAQ in the germline V gene. The ends were cut back, 1 base at V and 12 bases at J, with 10 bases in the middle. This CDR3 reads CASSLERSGQFF. CDR3 bases: TGTGCCAGCAGCTTAGAACGTAGTGGGCAGTTCTTC.

CDR3 in amino acids: CASSFRLTGNTIYF. The CDR3 DNA is TGTGCCAGCAGCTTCCGCTTGACTGGAAACACCATATATTTT. This rearrangement joins TRBV5-5 to TRBJ1-3, with D hard to call. V was shortened by 2 bases and J by 2 bases, with 8 bases between the two germline ends. The CDR3 covers 14 residues. Germline V gene lookup returns CDR1 SGHKS and CDR2 YYEKEE (reference sequence).

This clone was seen a handful of times. This sequence joins TRBV19 and TRBJ1-2, with D hard to call. Trimming stripped 7 bases from V and 0 bases from J, with 15 bases between. The CDR3 loop spans 15 amino acids. In germline, CDR1 is LNHDA, CDR2 SQIVND (reference sequence). The DNA for the CDR3 is TGTGCCAGTACCCGGTCGGCCCAAGCTAACTATGGCTACACCTTC. Translating gives CASTRSAQANYGYTF.

This chain links TRBV6-1 with TRBJ1-6, with 8 bases matching TRBD1. V was clipped by 7 bases and J by 8 bases; unmatched bases: 7. This CDR3 is built from 14 residues. Per the germline V gene, CDR1 is MNHNS and CDR2 is SASEGT. CDR3 amino acids: CASTTGQVYSPLHF. Here the CDR3 DNA reads TGTGCCAGCACGACGGGACAGGTCTATTCACCCCTCCACTTT.

J is TRBJ2-1 and V is TRBV7-9; D tentatively fits TRBD1 or TRBD2 (5 bases each). The CDR3 totals 14 residues. CDR1 is SEHNR, CDR2 FQNEAQ, per germline (reference sequence). V lost 6 bases and J 6 bases, leaving 15 bases between the germline ends. CDR3 region: CASSPTRGRNEQFF. Here the CDR3 DNA reads TGTGCCAGCAGTCCAACTCGGGGACGCAATGAGCAGTTCTTC. The whole variable domain, remainder taken from reference TRBV7-9 and TRBJ2-1, is DTGVSQNPRHKITKRGQNVTFRCDPISEHNRLYWYRQTLGQGPEFLTYFQNEAQLEKSRLLSDRFSAERPKGSFSTLEIQRTEQGDSAMYLCASSPTRGRNEQFFGPGTRLTVL.

The chain is built from TRBV5-5 and TRBJ1-2; D possibly corresponds to TRBD1 (5 bases). Germline loops: CDR1 SGHKS, CDR2 YYEKEE (reference sequence). The V gene lost 6 bases and the J gene lost 2 bases, with 14 bases spanning the gap. CDR3 size: 14 residues. CDR3 sequence (DNA): TGTGCCAGCACCTCACGGGAGGGGAACTATGGCTACACCTTC. This encodes CASTSREGNYGYTF.

The chain employs TRBV30 and TRBJ1-3; 8 bases are a match to TRBD1. The CDR3 spans 13 residues. The junction had 7 bases not matched to a gene; V was cut back by 7 bases and J by 5 bases. Germline V gene lookup returns CDR1 GTSNPN and CDR2 SVGIG (reference sequence). This CDR3 reads CASTDRDRNTIYF. CDR3 in DNA: TGTGCCTCCACGGACAGGGACAGAAACACCATATATTTT.

The chain couples TRBV4-1 to TRBJ2-3; 7 bases are a match to TRBD2. V lost 4 bases, J lost 0 bases, and 4 bases stayed unmatched. Per the germline V gene, CDR1 is MGHRA and CDR2 is YSYEKL. The CDR3 totals 15 residues. The CDR3: CASSPLAASTDTQYF. CDR3 DNA: TGCGCCAGCAGCCCGCTAGCGGCTAGCACAGATACGCAGTATTTT.

A remark on this clone: The identical CDR3 is also encoded by other nucleotide sequences in the sample. This chain connects TRBV29-1 to TRBJ1-1; 9 nucleotides match TRBD1. V lost 6 bases to trimming and J lost 2 bases; unmatched junction nucleotides: 4. This CDR3 has 13 amino acids. CDR1 SQVTM and CDR2 ANQGSEA come from the germline V gene. The CDR3 DNA reads as TGCAGCGTCAAGACAGGGGGTAACACTGAAGCTTTCTTT. As protein: CSVKTGGNTEAFF.

V and J are TRBV9 and TRBJ2-7, with 7 bases identical to TRBD2. Germline V gives CDR1 SGDLS, CDR2 YYNGEE. V shed 0 bases and J 5 bases; nucleotides not matched to a gene: 8. The CDR3 contains 15 residues. The CDR3 bases are TGTGCCAGCAGCGTAGAAGTTAGCGGGCTCGACGAGCAGTACTTC. This encodes CASSVEVSGLDEQYF.

This chain joins TRBV5-5 and TRBJ1-1, with a tentative D call TRBD1 (6 bases). Trimming took off 3 bases at V and 11 bases at J, with 20 bases between the two ends. This CDR3 has 14 residues. Germline V gene sequence: CDR1 SGHKS, CDR2 YYEKEE (reference sequence). In nucleotides, the CDR3 is TGTGCCAGCAGCTCGGCTTGGGGGCAGCACGTTGCTTTCTTT. Protein sequence: CASSSAWGQHVAFF.

J is TRBJ2-7 and V is TRBV6-5; D might be TRBD1 or TRBD2, each matching 5 bases. The CDR3 spans 13 residues. The V and J ends lost 5 bases and 6 bases respectively, with 14 bases between them. Germline V gene sequence: CDR1 MNHEY, CDR2 SVGAGI. CDR3 loop: CASSEPGTSEQYF. The CDR3 nucleotides read TGTGCCAGCAGTGAGCCCGGGACCTCCGAGCAGTACTTC.

J is TRBJ1-4 and V is TRBV27, with D unresolved. Germline CDR1 is MNHEY and CDR2 is SMNVEV (reference sequence). The V gene lost 0 bases and the J gene lost 6 bases, with 11 bases spanning the gap. The CDR3 is 15 amino acids. Here the CDR3 reads CASSLSLGNDEKLFF. CDR3 DNA sequence: TGTGCCAGCAGTTTATCGCTGGGGAACGATGAAAAACTGTTTTTT.

The rearrangement uses TRBV11-1 and TRBJ1-2; D ambiguous. This CDR3 contains 13 residues. V was shortened by 5 bases and J by 2 bases, with 9 bases between the two germline ends. Germline CDR1 is SGHAT and CDR2 is FQDESV (reference sequence). This CDR3 is CASSPDGNYGYTF. In DNA form, the CDR3 reads TGTGCCAGCAGCCCGGACGGGAACTATGGCTACACCTTC.